The clone carrying this TCR beta chain was counted at least ten times. The sample comes from a study of regulatory T cells in long-lasting Graves disease. Libraries of TCR beta came from iRepertoire HTBI primers plus Arm-PCR of CDR3 regions. TCRdb itself ran the multiplex PCR reads through MiXCR, one entry per CDR3 protein. Here the sample spans 410,000 or so distinct CDR3 sequences, 15% being singletons. Indicated time point: newly diagnosed GD, antithyroid drugs for less than 3 months. RNA from PBMCs was the source of the TCR library. A further study also used this sample, focusing on T cells in Graves' hyperthyroidism and ophthalmopathy.

The specimen was peripheral blood mononuclear cells (PBMCs), collected at new diagnosis, from a patient treated with antithyroid drugs. The TCR was taken from a woman under 40 with Graves disease.

As DNA, the CDR3 is TGTGCCATCAGTGGAAGCGGGAGCCTCGGGGAGCTGTTTTTT. This sequence encodes CAISGSGSLGELFF. The V and J genes are TRBV10-3 and TRBJ2-2; 8 positions agree with TRBD2. Germline CDR1 ENHRY, CDR2 SYGVKD. Trimming removed 4 bases from V and 7 bases from J; junction bases left unmatched: 5. This CDR3 comprises 14 residues.